This paragraph reports one TCR beta chain. Its antigen is still unknown. The sample is drawn from a study of vaccination and CD4 T cells after COVID-19. Study context: From HCoV-229E, HCoV-OC43, HCoV-NL63 and SARS-CoV-2, overlapping spike peptides were used to stimulate the cells. Whole-study results and caveats: For convalescent patients, a median around 90% of reactive clones surfaced exclusively after vaccination.

The treatment denotes: approximately 9-day PBMC culture with coronavirus spike peptide pools or control peptides (ViraFEST assay). Oncomine TCR Beta short-read sequencing was applied to DNA from cultured CD4+ T cells. Via MiXCR, TCRdb re-called the PCR reads, giving one row per CDR3 protein. Of roughly 7,000 distinct CDR3 sequences listed, around 67% are singletons. V was pared by 3 bases and J by 3 bases, with 12 bases between. Germline V gene data show CDR1 as LNHDA and CDR2 as SQIVND (reference sequence). CDR3 length: 15 amino acids. This sequence originates from a human donor who had recovered from COVID-19. Sequenced material: CD4+ T cells from blood, cultured in vitro. The chain combines TRBV19 with TRBJ1-5; no firm D call. Here the CDR3 reads CASSISVQNNQPQHF. For the CDR3, the DNA is TGTGCCAGTAGTATCTCCGTACAGAACAATCAGCCCCAGCATTTT.